The 3 T cell receptor beta chains reported below all come from one sample, sequenced in a study of blood T cell repertoires in COVID-19. Produced via immunoSEQ multiplex PCR; TCRdb's table is partial and in-frame only. The sample has some 180,000 clones, roughly 85% seen once; the top ten hold about 6.3%. The sequencing sample was made of PBMCs or T cells enriched from blood (not recorded which). The receptors were gathered from a man in his forties who had recovered from COVID-19.

This clone was picked up many times. The J gene is TRBJ1-5, the V gene TRBV6-5; D remains ambiguous. Germline V CDR1 and CDR2: MNHEY, SVGAGI. The CDR3 has 11 residues. V lost 6 bases and J 6 bases, leaving 6 bases between the germline ends. The CDR3 region is CASRSGQPQHF. The CDR3 nucleotides read TGTGCCAGCAGGAGTGGTCAGCCCCAGCATTTT.

The chain employs TRBV15 and TRBJ2-3; no clear D gene. V lost 0 bases and J 4 bases, leaving 14 bases between the germline ends. Germline V gene lookup returns CDR1 LNHNV and CDR2 YYDKDF (reference sequence). The CDR3 extends over 16 amino acids. The CDR3 DNA is TGTGCCACCAGCAGAGATAAGACTCGAAGCGCAGATACGCAGTATTTT. Translating it yields CATSRDKTRSADTQYF.

The rearrangement links TRBV15 to TRBJ2-1; D remains ambiguous. CDR1 is LNHNV, CDR2 YYDKDF, per germline (reference sequence). Trimming removed 3 bases from V and 0 bases from J, with 6 bases in between. CDR3 size: 14 residues. The CDR3 loop is CATSSASSYNEQFF. The CDR3 DNA follows: TGTGCCACCAGCAGCGCCAGCTCCTACAATGAGCAGTTCTTC. The whole variable domain, remainder taken from reference TRBV15 and TRBJ2-1, is DAMVIQNPRYQVTQFGKPVTLSCSQTLNHNVMYWYQQKSSQAPKLLFHYYDKDFNNEADTPDNFQSRRPNTSFCFLDIRSPGLGDTAMYLCATSSASSYNEQFFGPGTRLTVL.